This T cell receptor (beta chain) was recorded in a study of regulatory T cells in long-lasting Graves disease. Study-level points and caveats: Persistent disease was associated with favored TRBV28 usage and with favored use of TRBJ1-2 and TRBJ2-5. The persistent group shared around 3,000 public clonotypes, more than the roughly 970 shared by new patients.

Documented time point: persistent/refractory GD, antithyroid drugs over 5 years with positive TRAb. After RNA was extracted from PBMCs, the TCR library was made from it. Note on this clonotype: The antigen is undetermined.

Germline CDR1 and CDR2: SGDLS and YYNGEE. V dropped 0 bases and J dropped 7 bases, with 16 bases sitting between them. This CDR3 has 15 residues. Combining iRepertoire HTBI primers with Arm-PCR of CDR3 regions, the authors built TCR beta libraries. Authors' analysis steps: From all samples, identification returned over 11 TRBJ and approximately 62 TRBV segments. MiXCR, run by TCRdb on the multiplex PCR reads, gives a single entry per CDR3 protein. These V and J calls originate from TCRdb's pipeline instead of the authors' own analysis. The data hold some 450,000 distinct CDR3 sequences, with around 20% observed a single time.

Sequenced material: peripheral blood mononuclear cells (PBMCs), taken when the disease was refractory, from a patient treated with antithyroid drugs. The chain has TRBV9 and TRBJ1-2; D is possibly TRBD1 (5 bases). The sequence was collected from a female donor with Graves disease. The CDR3 protein is CASSVDGTATGGYTF. In DNA, the CDR3 is TGTGCCAGCAGCGTAGACGGGACGGCAACGGGTGGCTACACCTTC. The variable domain in full, with the rest retrieved from reference TRBV9 and TRBJ1-2, is DSGVTQTPKHLITATGQRVTLRCSPRSGDLSVYWYQQSLDQGLQFLIQYYNGEERAKGNILERFSAQQFPDLHSELNLSSLELGDSALYFCASSVDGTATGGYTFGSGTRLTVV.